Listed below are T cell receptor beta chains from one sample, sequenced in a study of cytomegalovirus exposure and HLA in healthy donors. Method: immunoSEQ multiplex PCR; TCRdb's copy keeps in-frame clones and lacks some. This table has about 360,000 clones, 70% to 90% appearing once. The material sequenced was PBMCs. The receptors originated from a woman aged 18 to 35 in good health and CMV-seronegative. Both conserved end residues are part of each CDR3.

TRBV6-5,CASGEDTNLLKLFF
TRBV6-6,CASTAEGLSGNTIYF
TRBV28,CASSLSTGVEEKLFF
TRBV28,CANSLGDQPQHF
TRBV6-1,CASSEAKTTMREQYF
TRBV25-1,CANQKTPNGSEAFF
TRBV27,CASSLSKTGNEQFF
TRBV7-2,CASSLSGNEKLFF
TRBV7-9,CASSLVRDRVNEQFF
TRBV19,CASRGSGNTIYF
TRBV11-2,CASSLGFWRVIGTDTQYF
TRBV5-1,CASSLEDWREQYF
TRBV6-1,CASSELGTSGYNEQFF
TRBV5-4,CASSWTGGGSEKLFF
TRBV27,CASSLVPGYSYGYTF